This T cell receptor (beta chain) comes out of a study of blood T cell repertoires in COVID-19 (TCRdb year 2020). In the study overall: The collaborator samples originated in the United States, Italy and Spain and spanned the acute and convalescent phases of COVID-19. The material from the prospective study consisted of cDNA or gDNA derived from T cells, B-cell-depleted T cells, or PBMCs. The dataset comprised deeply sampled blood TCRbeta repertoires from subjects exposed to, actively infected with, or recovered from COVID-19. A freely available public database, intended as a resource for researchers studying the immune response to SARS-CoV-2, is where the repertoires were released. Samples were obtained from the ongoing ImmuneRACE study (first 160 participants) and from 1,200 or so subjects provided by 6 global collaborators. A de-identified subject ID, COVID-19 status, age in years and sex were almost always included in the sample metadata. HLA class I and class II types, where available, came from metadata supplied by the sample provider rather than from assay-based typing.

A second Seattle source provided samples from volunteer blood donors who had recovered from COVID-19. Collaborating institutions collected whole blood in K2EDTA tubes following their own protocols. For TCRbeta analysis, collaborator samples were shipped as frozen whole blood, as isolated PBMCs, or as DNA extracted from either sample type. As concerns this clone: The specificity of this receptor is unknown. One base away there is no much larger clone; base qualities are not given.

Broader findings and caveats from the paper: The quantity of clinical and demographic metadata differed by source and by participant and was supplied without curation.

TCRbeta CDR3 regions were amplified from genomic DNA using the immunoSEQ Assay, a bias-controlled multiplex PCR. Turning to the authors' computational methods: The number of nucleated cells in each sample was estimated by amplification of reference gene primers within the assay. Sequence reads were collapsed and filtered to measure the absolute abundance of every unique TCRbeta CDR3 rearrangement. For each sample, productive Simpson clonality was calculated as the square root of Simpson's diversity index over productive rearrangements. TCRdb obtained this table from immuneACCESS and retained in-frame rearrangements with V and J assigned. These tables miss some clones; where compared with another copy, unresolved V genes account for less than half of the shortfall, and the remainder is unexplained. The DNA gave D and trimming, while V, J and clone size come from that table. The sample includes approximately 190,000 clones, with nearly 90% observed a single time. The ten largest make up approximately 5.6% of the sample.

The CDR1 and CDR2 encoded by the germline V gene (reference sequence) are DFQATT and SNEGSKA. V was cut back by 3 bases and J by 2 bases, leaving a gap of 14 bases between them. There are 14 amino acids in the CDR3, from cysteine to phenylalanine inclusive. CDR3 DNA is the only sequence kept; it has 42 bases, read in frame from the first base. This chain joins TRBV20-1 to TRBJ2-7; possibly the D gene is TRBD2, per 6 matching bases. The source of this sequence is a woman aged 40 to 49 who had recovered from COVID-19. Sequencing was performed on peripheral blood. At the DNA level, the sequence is TGCAGTGCTAGTCTAGTCGGGAGCACCTACGAGCAGTACTTC. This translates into CSASLVGSTYEQYF.